This entry lists 27 T cell receptor beta chains sequenced from one sample in a study of cytomegalovirus exposure and HLA in healthy donors. The PCR used 60 Vbeta and 13 Jbeta primers. TCRdb's table, derived via immunoSEQ multiplex PCR, lists solely in-frame clones and lacks some. The data show approximately 160,000 clones, 68% seen once. Material: PBMCs. Receptors were obtained from a man between 45 and 60 years old in good health and CMV-seronegative.

This clone was seen only once. This chain connects TRBV5-4 to TRBJ1-6; no clear D. V gave up 6 bases and J gave up 0 bases, with 13 bases separating them. Germline lookup yields CDR1 SGHNT and CDR2 YYREEE (reference sequence). The CDR3 contains 16 residues. Here the CDR3 reads CASTRSSDSYNSPLHF. In nucleotides, the CDR3 is TGTGCCAGCACCAGGTCGTCGGACTCCTATAATTCACCCCTCCACTTT.

This rearrangement joins TRBV28 to TRBJ2-7; 8 bases agree with TRBD1. Germline values: CDR1 MDHEN, CDR2 SYDVKM. The CDR3 spans 14 residues. V trimming: 6 bases; J trimming: 2 bases; junction bases outside the gene matches: 6. CDR3: CASRDRAGTYEQYF. CDR3 bases: TGTGCCAGCAGGGACAGGGCGGGGACCTACGAGCAGTACTTC.

This clone was detected only a few times. An end of the junction differs from the germline gene, which may be a read error. The genes are TRBV6-5 and TRBJ2-5, with 8 bases fitting TRBD2. CDR3 length: 15 residues. CDR1 and CDR2 from the germline V gene are MNHEY and SVGAGI. This CDR3 is CASSYSAGGGEAQYF. DNA of the CDR3: TGTGCCAGCAGTTACTCGGCGGGGGGTGGAGAGGCCCAGTACTTC.

This clone was found a few times. The chain employs TRBV5-1 and TRBJ2-5; 7 bases fit TRBD1. Unmatched junction bases numbered 7, after V lost 4 bases and J lost 1 base. CDR1 is SGHRS, CDR2 YFSETQ, per germline. This CDR3 region has 15 residues. The CDR3 coding sequence is TGCGCCAGCAGCGCCCAGACAGGGCCCCAAGAGACCCAGTACTTC. Protein sequence: CASSAQTGPQETQYF.

The rearrangement joins TRBV28 to TRBJ1-1; TRBD1 matches 11 bases. After removal of 8 bases from V and 1 base from J, the junction contained 12 bases not matched to a gene. The CDR3 has 17 amino acids. Germline-derived CDR1 and CDR2 are MDHEN and SYDVKM. The CDR3 nucleotides are TGTGCCAGCCGATCGCCGGGACAGGGGGGTGGGAACACTGAAGCTTTCTTT. Amino acid sequence: CASRSPGQGGGNTEAFF.

The CDR3: CASSLAPQGEITEAFF. In DNA, the CDR3 is TGCGCCAGCAGCTTGGCCCCGCAGGGGGAGATCACTGAAGCTTTCTTT. The rearrangement joins TRBV5-1 to TRBJ1-1; 7 bases fit TRBD1. Germline V gene data show CDR1 as SGHRS and CDR2 as YFSETQ. With 0 bases clipped from V and 4 bases from J, the junction kept 9 bases outside the gene matches. The CDR3 is made up of 16 amino acids.

The V call is TRBV18, the J call TRBJ1-1, with unresolved D. Germline lookup yields CDR1 KGHSH and CDR2 LQKENI. CDR3 length: 13 amino acids. V lost 4 bases and J 1 base, leaving 7 bases between the germline ends. The DNA of the CDR3 is TGTGCCAGCTCACTCTCTTCGAACACTGAAGCTTTCTTT. Translation gives CASSLSSNTEAFF.

The chain employs TRBV5-1 and TRBJ1-1; no reliable D call. Germline V lookup: CDR1 SGHRS, CDR2 YFSETQ. Trimming took off 4 bases at V and 4 bases at J, with 11 bases between the two ends. The CDR3 consists of 13 residues. The CDR3 loop reads CASSPGLATEAFF. The CDR3 nucleotides are TGCGCCAGCAGCCCCGGACTGGCCACTGAAGCTTTCTTT.

A single count supports this clone. For the CDR3, the DNA is TGTGCCAGCAGTTATCGGGGGGCGCGGACAGATACGCAGTATTTT. Its translation: CASSYRGARTDTQYF. V usage is TRBV6-5 and J usage is TRBJ2-3; maybe TRBD2 (7 bases). Germline CDR1 and CDR2: MNHEY and SVGAGI. The CDR3 runs 15 residues. V was shortened by 3 bases and J by 3 bases, with 13 bases between the two germline ends.

The chain carries TRBV7-2 and TRBJ2-5; possible D gene TRBD1, 5 bases. Germline assignment: CDR1 SGHTA and CDR2 FQGNSA. Trimming removed 1 base from V and 5 bases from J, with 11 bases in between. This CDR3 has 14 amino acids. The chain's CDR3 is CASSLGAGMETQYF. CDR3 nucleotide sequence: TGTGCCAGCAGCTTAGGGGCAGGGATGGAGACCCAGTACTTC.

J is TRBJ1-6 and V is TRBV6-1; 8 nucleotides agree with TRBD1. Germline V gene sequence: CDR1 MNHNS, CDR2 SASEGT. CDR3 length: 13 amino acids. With 3 bases clipped from V and 8 bases from J, the junction kept 0 bases outside the gene matches. The CDR3 DNA reads as TGTGCCAGCAGTGAGACAGGGGATTCACCCCTCCACTTT. The encoded protein is CASSETGDSPLHF.

This chain links TRBV5-1 with TRBJ1-5, with TRBD1 matching 10 bases. The CDR3 consists of 18 residues. V shed 0 bases and J 3 bases; nucleotides not matched to a gene: 9. Germline assignment: CDR1 SGHRS and CDR2 YFSETQ. This chain's CDR3 is CASSLGGGTGANNQPQHF. The CDR3 DNA sequence: TGCGCCAGCAGCTTGGGCGGCGGGACAGGGGCTAACAATCAGCCCCAGCATTTT.

The CDR3 is CASSLLRDRGTSRYEQYF. Here the CDR3 DNA reads TGTGCCAGCAGCTTACTTCGGGACAGGGGGACCTCCCGCTACGAGCAGTACTTC. This chain uses TRBV7-2 with TRBJ2-7; TRBD1 agrees at 11 bases. V trimming: 2 bases; J trimming: 3 bases; junction bases outside the gene matches: 12. CDR3 length: 18 amino acids. Germline V lookup: CDR1 SGHTA, CDR2 FQGNSA.

The CDR3 reads CASSLGLSYGYTF. CDR3 in DNA: TGTGCCAGCAGTCTGGGACTGAGCTATGGCTACACCTTC. This rearrangement joins TRBV28 to TRBJ1-2, with D possibly matching TRBD1 (5 bases). The CDR3 length is 13 residues. The germline V gene encodes CDR1 MDHEN and CDR2 SYDVKM. V was cut by 5 bases and J by 4 bases, with 11 bases left in between.

This chain joins TRBV5-6 and TRBJ2-5; 14 bases fit TRBD2. This CDR3 has 17 residues. Germline values: CDR1 SGHDT, CDR2 YYEEEE. The trim removed 4 bases at V and 7 bases at J, leaving 12 bases unmatched. The DNA for the CDR3 is TGTGCCAGCAGCGTGCAGGGACTAGCGGGGGCCCAGGGGACCCAGTACTTC. It translates to CASSVQGLAGAQGTQYF.

This clone came up a few times. J is TRBJ1-2 and V is TRBV5-4; TRBD1 matches 9 bases. J lost 5 bases, V lost 4 bases, and 6 bases had no gene match. Germline loops: CDR1 SGHNT, CDR2 YYREEE (reference sequence). The CDR3 covers 14 residues. For the CDR3, the DNA is TGTGCCAGCAGCCCCACAGGGGGCGGTTATGGCTACACCTTC. This sequence encodes CASSPTGGGYGYTF. Together with reference TRBV5-4 and TRBJ1-2, the CDR3 gives the full variable domain: ETGVTQSPTHLIKTRGQQVTLRCSSQSGHNTVSWYQQALGQGPQFIFQYYREEENGRGNFPPRFSGLQFPNYSSELNVNALELDDSALYLCASSPTGGGYGYTFGSGTRLTVV.

The V gene is TRBV2, the J gene TRBJ2-2, with D unresolved. The CDR3 consists of 15 residues. V lost 7 bases and J 0 bases, leaving 12 bases between the germline ends. Germline assignment: CDR1 SNHLY and CDR2 FYNNEI. CDR3 sequence: CASTVDSSNTGELFF. CDR3 sequence (DNA): TGTGCCAGCACGGTCGACTCTTCGAACACCGGGGAGCTGTTTTTT.

The rearrangement joins TRBV4-1 to TRBJ1-1, with 9 bases aligning to TRBD1. From germline, CDR1 is MGHRA and CDR2 YSYEKL. V shed 3 bases, J shed 4 bases, and the junction held 6 bases outside the gene matches. The CDR3 spans 15 residues. The CDR3: CASSHGTGWTTEAFF. For the CDR3, the DNA is TGCGCCAGCAGCCACGGGACAGGGTGGACCACTGAAGCTTTCTTT.

This clone showed up just a few times. The genes are TRBV2 and TRBJ1-4, with 9 bases fitting TRBD1. The V segment lost 7 bases and the J segment 8 bases; nucleotides outside the gene matches: 8. Germline V gives CDR1 SNHLY, CDR2 FYNNEI. The CDR3 sequence is 14 residues long. Here the CDR3 reads CASTTGGFGEKLFF. CDR3 coding DNA: TGTGCCAGCACTACAGGGGGCTTCGGGGAAAAACTGTTTTTT.

The chain uses TRBV10-3 and TRBJ1-1; a weak D match, TRBD1 (5 bases). From germline, CDR1 is ENHRY and CDR2 SYGVKD. This CDR3 has 14 amino acids. Trimming pared 7 bases from V and 5 bases from J, leaving 17 bases between. The CDR3 sequence: CAITERGVQTEAFF. CDR3 bases: TGTGCCATCACGGAGCGGGGGGTCCAAACTGAAGCTTTCTTT.

The chain employs TRBV6-5 and TRBJ2-7; TRBD1 matches 7 bases. The CDR3 spans 11 residues. V lost 11 bases, J lost 9 bases, and 10 bases stayed unmatched. The V gene's germline CDR1 is MNHEY and CDR2 SVGAGI. The CDR3 nucleotides are TGTGCCGCCAGGACAGGATCACTGCAGTACTTC. Its translation: CAARTGSLQYF.

This chain uses TRBV18 with TRBJ2-3; TRBD2 might be the D (6 bases). Germline CDR1 and CDR2: KGHSH and LQKENI. V shed 2 bases and J shed 0 bases, with 12 bases lying between them. The CDR3 is made up of 16 amino acids. CDR3 sequence reads: CASSPGTGTSTDTQYF. The CDR3 DNA reads as TGTGCCAGCTCACCAGGAACGGGGACTAGCACAGATACGCAGTATTTT.

The V and J genes are TRBV6-1 and TRBJ1-2, with a possible D match to TRBD1 (5 bases). Trimming pared 3 bases from V and 8 bases from J, leaving 22 bases between. Germline V lookup: CDR1 MNHNS, CDR2 SASEGT. The CDR3 is made up of 16 amino acids. CDR3 coding DNA: TGTGCCAGCAGTGATTTGGGGCGCAGACAAGGCAGGGGCTACACCTTC. Translating gives CASSDLGRRQGRGYTF.

The V gene is TRBV5-1, the J gene TRBJ2-7; D possibly corresponds to TRBD1 (6 bases). The V gene's germline CDR1 is SGHRS and CDR2 YFSETQ. This CDR3 comprises 13 residues. Trimming removed 2 bases at V and 3 bases at J, with 9 bases between. CDR3 amino acids: CASSFRGNYEQYF. The CDR3 DNA follows: TGCGCCAGCAGCTTCAGGGGTAACTACGAGCAGTACTTC.

The chain joins TRBV28 to TRBJ1-2, with 9 bases matching TRBD1. The trim removed 2 bases at V and 4 bases at J, leaving 5 bases unmatched. Germline CDR1 MDHEN, CDR2 SYDVKM. The CDR3 runs 15 residues. CDR3 region: CASSLGDRAFYGYTF. The CDR3 DNA follows: TGTGCCAGCAGTTTAGGGGACAGGGCTTTCTATGGCTACACCTTC.

Comment on this clone: Other DNA variants within this sample encode the same CDR3. The genes are TRBV5-1 and TRBJ1-3, with unresolved D. V gave up 0 bases and J gave up 0 bases, with 7 bases separating them. The CDR3 runs 15 residues. Germline V gene sequence: CDR1 SGHRS, CDR2 YFSETQ. The CDR3 sequence: CASSLAGSSGNTIYF. In DNA, the CDR3 is TGCGCCAGCAGCTTGGCCGGGAGCTCTGGAAACACCATATATTTT.

The chain has TRBV27 and TRBJ2-6; 7 bases fit TRBD2. From germline, CDR1 is MNHEY and CDR2 SMNVEV (reference sequence). The CDR3 loop spans 16 amino acids. The V segment lost 11 bases and the J segment 1 base; nucleotides outside the gene matches: 11. The CDR3 protein is CASGRGQPSGANVLTF. DNA for the CDR3: TGTGCCTCGGGGAGGGGTCAACCATCTGGGGCCAACGTCCTGACTTTC.